The 18 T cell receptor beta chains presented below share a single source sample, sequenced in a study of control samples from healthy donors and cancer patients. Clones were read by immunoSEQ multiplex PCR, and TCRdb kept only the in-frame ones, dropping some. This table has 170,000 or so clones, 94% appearing once. Sequencing was carried out using blood. The receptors originated from a woman aged 40 to 50 in good health.

For the CDR3, the DNA is TGTGCCAGCAGCTTAGTGTCTCCGCAGTATGGCTACACCTTC. It is translated as CASSLVSPQYGYTF. This chain joins TRBV13 and TRBJ1-2; D is undetermined. Germline assignment: CDR1 PRHDT and CDR2 FYEKMQ (reference sequence). V lost 1 base to trimming and J lost 5 bases, with 11 bases between them. There are 14 residues in the CDR3.

The CDR3 nucleotides read TGCGCCAGCAGCTTGGACAGGGTAGTTCCCATTAGGGAGCAGTACTTC. Amino acid sequence: CASSLDRVVPIREQYF. This chain uses TRBV5-1 with TRBJ2-7, with a tentative D call TRBD1 (6 bases). There are 16 residues in the CDR3. Germline CDR1 and CDR2: SGHRS and YFSETQ. Between the trimmed V and J ends, which lost 0 bases and 7 bases, there was a span of 20 bases.

The V and J genes are TRBV19 and TRBJ1-5; 9 bases are shared with TRBD1. The V segment lost 4 bases and the J segment 6 bases; nucleotides outside the gene matches: 7. The CDR3 contains 15 residues. CDR1 LNHDA and CDR2 SQIVND come from the germline V gene (reference sequence). CDR3 in DNA: TGTGCCAGTAGTACCACAGGGGGCGCGGGTCAGCCCCAGCATTTT. The encoded protein is CASSTTGGAGQPQHF.

The chain is built from TRBV14 and TRBJ1-2; 9 bases line up with TRBD1. V dropped 1 base and J dropped 6; count of bases not matched to a gene: 6. This CDR3 has 15 residues. Germline V CDR1 and CDR2: SGHDN, FVKESK. DNA for the CDR3: TGTGCCAGCAGCCAAGGGGACAGGGTATCGGATGGCTACACCTTC. It translates to CASSQGDRVSDGYTF.

The chain carries TRBV3-1 (or the pseudogene TRBV3-2) and TRBJ2-1; D unclear. This CDR3 has 14 residues. CDR1 LGHDT and CDR2 YNNKEL come from the germline V gene (reference sequence). The ends were cut back, 1 base at V and 1 base at J, with 5 bases in the middle. The CDR3 DNA reads as TGTGCCAGCAGCCAAGGCAGTTCCTACAATGAGCAGTTCTTC. Its protein is CASSQGSSYNEQFF.

The rearrangement uses TRBV7-2 and TRBJ1-2, with a possible D match to TRBD1 (6 bases). CDR3 length equals 15 residues. Germline values: CDR1 SGHTA, CDR2 FQGNSA. The V end was cut by 5 bases, the J end by 1 base, with 14 bases between. The CDR3 sequence is CASSISQGFNYGYTF. CDR3 nucleotides: TGTGCCAGCAGCATCTCACAGGGTTTTAACTATGGCTACACCTTC.

The chain employs TRBV5-1 and TRBJ1-1; D is uncertain. In germline, CDR1 is SGHRS, CDR2 YFSETQ. The CDR3 totals 12 residues. Trimming removed 1 base from V and 6 bases from J, with 7 bases in between. CDR3 region: CASSLTNAEAFF. In DNA form, the CDR3 reads TGCGCCAGCAGCTTGACAAACGCTGAAGCTTTCTTT.

The V gene is TRBV5-4, the J gene TRBJ2-1; 8 positions match TRBD1. Germline trimming cut 0 bases from V and 7 bases from J; bases unmatched to any gene: 3. CDR3 length equals 14 residues. Germline-derived CDR1 and CDR2 are SGHNT and YYREEE (reference sequence). CDR3 coding DNA: TGTGCCAGCAGCTTGGACAGGGGGATGAATGAGCAGTTCTTC. Its translation is CASSLDRGMNEQFF. The whole variable domain, remainder taken from reference TRBV5-4 and TRBJ2-1, is ETGVTQSPTHLIKTRGQQVTLRCSSQSGHNTVSWYQQALGQGPQFIFQYYREEENGRGNFPPRFSGLQFPNYSSELNVNALELDDSALYLCASSLDRGMNEQFFGPGTRLTVL.

The CDR3 loop reads CATSDRDGSEAFF. The CDR3 DNA is TGTGCCACCAGTGACCGGGACGGGAGTGAAGCTTTCTTT. The rearrangement joins TRBV24-1 to TRBJ1-1, with a weak D call TRBD1 (5 bases). V was cut by 4 bases and J by 7 bases, with 12 bases left in between. Germline CDR1 KGHDR, CDR2 SFDVKD. This CDR3 is 13 amino acids long.

This clone appeared once. This chain joins TRBV5-8 and TRBJ1-3, with a weak D call TRBD1 (6 bases). CDR1 and CDR2 from the germline V gene are SGHTS and YDEGEE. CDR3 length equals 14 residues. V was clipped by 4 bases and J by 6 bases, with 14 bases between them. CDR3 sequence reads: CASSPATGANTIYF. CDR3 DNA sequence: TGTGCCAGCAGCCCGGCCACGGGGGCAAACACCATATATTTT.

The rearrangement uses TRBV9 and TRBJ1-6; D uncertain. CDR1 and CDR2 (germline): SGDLS, YYNGEE. This CDR3 contains 13 residues. Trimming removed 4 bases from V and 9 bases from J, with 11 bases in between. The CDR3 region is CASSTSERSPLHF. CDR3 sequence (DNA): TGTGCCAGCAGCACCTCCGAACGTTCACCCCTCCACTTT.

This rearrangement joins TRBV29-1 to TRBJ1-2; D ambiguous. The V gene's germline CDR1 is SQVTM and CDR2 ANQGSEA. The length of the CDR3 is 16 residues. V gave up 5 bases and J gave up 4 bases, with 23 bases separating them. CDR3 nucleotide sequence: TGCAGCGTTTTCTTTGGGAGCCCTCTGGGAGGCTATGGCTACACCTTC. Translated: CSVFFGSPLGGYGYTF.

This clone was observed a single time. The chain combines TRBV7-6 with TRBJ1-6, with D hard to call. Germline CDR1 reads SGHVS; CDR2 reads FNYEAQ. The CDR3 length is 14 residues. Trimming shortened V by 0 bases and J by 4 bases, and 4 bases separated the two germline ends. In DNA, the CDR3 is TGTGCCAGCAGCTTAGCAGATTATAATTCACCCCTCCACTTT. Amino acid sequence: CASSLADYNSPLHF.

V usage is TRBV7-7 and J usage is TRBJ1-5; D is ambiguous. CDR3 length: 13 residues. Germline assignment: CDR1 SSHAT and CDR2 FNYEAQ (reference sequence). V shed 4 bases and J shed 5 bases, with 9 bases lying between them. The DNA for the CDR3 is TGTGCCAGCAGCTCCGGCCGAGATCAGCCCCAGCATTTT. Protein sequence: CASSSGRDQPQHF.

This clone was seen just once. V gene TRBV2 combines with J gene TRBJ2-3; TRBD2 matches at 10 bases. CDR1 and CDR2 from the germline V gene are SNHLY and FYNNEI. After removal of 6 bases from V and 2 bases from J, the junction contained 5 bases not matched to a gene. The CDR3 extends over 15 amino acids. CDR3 coding DNA: TGTGCCAGCAGCCGACTAGCGGGTCACACAGATACGCAGTATTTT. Its translation: CASSRLAGHTDTQYF.

This chain uses TRBV19 with TRBJ1-2; weak D call: TRBD1 (5 bases). Germline values: CDR1 LNHDA, CDR2 SQIVND (reference sequence). The V gene lost 9 bases and the J gene lost 4 bases, with 24 bases spanning the gap. This CDR3 contains 16 residues. CDR3 sequence reads: CASQLSGRADSYGYTF. The CDR3 DNA is TGTGCCAGCCAGTTATCAGGGCGGGCGGATAGCTATGGCTACACCTTC.

V gene TRBV7-2 combines with J gene TRBJ2-1; D unresolved. Looked up from germline, CDR1 is SGHTA and CDR2 is FQGNSA. The V gene lost 1 base and the J gene lost 6 bases, with 13 bases spanning the gap. The CDR3 is 15 residues long. CDR3 sequence: CASSLEVGRTNEQFF. CDR3 in DNA: TGTGCCAGCAGCTTAGAGGTGGGAAGAACCAATGAGCAGTTCTTC.

The chain uses TRBV29-1 and TRBJ2-2; TRBD1 matches at 11 bases. Germline CDR1 and CDR2: SQVTM and ANQGSEA. This CDR3 spans 16 amino acids. V shed 7 bases, J shed 5 bases, and the junction held 12 bases outside the gene matches. The CDR3 region has the DNA TGCAGCGCGGGAGGAGCCGGGACAGGGGGAACCGGGGAGCTGTTTTTT. Translating it yields CSAGGAGTGGTGELFF.